The 32 T cell receptor beta chains reported below all come from one sample, sequenced in a study of patients and donors after allogeneic stem cell transplantation. Using its own MiXCR run on the RT-PCR reads, TCRdb lists one record per CDR3 protein. The table shows 400,000 to 500,000 distinct CDR3 sequences, with roughly 17% occurring only once. Material: blood, either unsorted or a sorted T cell fraction (not recorded which). These receptors came from a human donor who was either an allogeneic HSCT recipient or a stem cell or donor lymphocyte infusion donor (not recorded which). It is not recorded whose cells these are; they may come from a transplant donor.

The chain joins TRBV6-5 to TRBJ1-5; 7 bases match TRBD1. The CDR3 is made up of 17 amino acids. Unmatched junction bases numbered 11, after V lost 2 bases and J lost 4 bases. The germline CDR1 and CDR2 sequences are MNHEY and SVGAGI. CDR3 sequence: CASSYSLGQPGNQPQHF. CDR3 DNA sequence: TGTGCCAGCAGTTACAGTCTGGGACAGCCGGGAAATCAGCCCCAGCATTTT.

The chain's CDR3 is CASSFGGGRSYEQYF. The DNA of the CDR3 is TGTGCCAGCAGTTTCGGCGGGGGGCGCTCCTACGAGCAGTACTTC. This rearrangement joins TRBV12-3 or TRBV12-4 to TRBJ2-7; TRBD2 matches 8 bases. This CDR3 region has 15 residues. After removal of 3 bases from V and 0 bases from J, the junction contained 4 bases not matched to a gene.

This clonotype was detected only a few times. The chain links TRBV7-9 to TRBJ2-7; possible D gene TRBD2, 6 bases. The CDR3 is made up of 15 amino acids. V gave up 5 bases and J gave up 1 base, with 15 bases separating them. Looked up from germline, CDR1 is SEHNR and CDR2 is FQNEAQ (reference sequence). The CDR3 DNA reads as TGTGCCAGCAGCCATGGGCGGGACCCTTCCTACGAGCAGTACTTC. Its protein product is CASSHGRDPSYEQYF.

The chain joins TRBV18 to TRBJ2-7; 10 bases map to TRBD1. Germline CDR1 reads KGHSH; CDR2 reads LQKENI. Unmatched junction bases numbered 10, after V lost 2 bases and J lost 3 bases. The CDR3 consists of 17 residues. CDR3 in amino acids: CASSPGPGTGAFYEQYF. The CDR3 nucleotides read TGTGCCAGCTCACCAGGTCCCGGGACAGGGGCTTTCTACGAGCAGTACTTC. The full variable domain, with the rest looked up from reference TRBV18 and TRBJ2-7, is NAGVMQNPRHLVRRRGQEARLRCSPMKGHSHVYWYRQLPEEGLKFMVYLQKENIIDESGMPKERFSAEFPKEGPSILRIQQVVRGDSAAYFCASSPGPGTGAFYEQYFGPGTRLTVT.

This clonotype has a handful of counts. The V call is TRBV12-5, the J call TRBJ2-1; TRBD1 aligns across 7 bases. Unmatched junction bases numbered 3, after V lost 4 bases and J lost 0 bases. CDR3 length: 15 amino acids. Per germline, CDR1 LGHNT and CDR2 FRNRAP. In nucleotides, the CDR3 is TGTGCTAGTGGTTCCGGGACAGTCTCCTACAATGAGCAGTTCTTC. Translated, it gives CASGSGTVSYNEQFF.

The sample holds a few counts of this clonotype. The CDR3 nucleotides are TGTGCCAGCAGTTTGGCTCCCAGGCGGAGGAGCTATGGCTACACCTTC. Translating gives CASSLAPRRRSYGYTF. J is TRBJ1-2 and V is TRBV12-3 or TRBV12-4, with D unresolved. CDR3 length: 16 residues. Trimming removed 3 bases at V and 4 bases at J, with 18 bases between.

The J gene is TRBJ2-7, the V gene TRBV7-9, with a weak D call TRBD2 (7 bases). Germline CDR1 and CDR2: SEHNR and FQNEAQ (reference sequence). The CDR3 covers 14 residues. V dropped 7 bases and J dropped 2 bases, with 15 bases sitting between them. The CDR3 spells CASTKRGGPYEQYF. As DNA, the CDR3 is TGTGCCAGCACCAAAAGGGGGGGCCCCTACGAGCAGTACTTC.

This clonotype occurred many times. One end of the junction is discordant with germline, which a read error may explain. The CDR3 spells CASSLQGRNTEAFF. DNA of the CDR3: TGTGCCAGCAGTTTACAGGGGAGGAACACTGAAGCTTTCTTT. The V call is TRBV5-1, the J call TRBJ1-1; 7 bases fit TRBD1. CDR3 length equals 14 residues. The germline V gene has CDR1 SGHRS and CDR2 YFSETQ.

There are a few counts of this clonotype. The chain couples TRBV24-1 to TRBJ2-3, with D possibly being TRBD2 (5 bases). Germline CDR1 reads KGHDR; CDR2 reads SFDVKD. Trimming stripped 4 bases from V and 0 bases from J, with 10 bases between. The CDR3 length is 15 residues. The CDR3 DNA reads TGTGCCACCAGTGACCAGACTATCAGCACAGATACGCAGTATTTT. It translates to CATSDQTISTDTQYF.

The J gene is TRBJ2-1, the V gene TRBV6-5; D unresolved. Trimming cost V 2 bases and J 5 bases, with 7 bases left between them. The CDR3 is made up of 13 amino acids. From germline, CDR1 is MNHEY and CDR2 SVGAGI. As DNA, the CDR3 is TGTGCCAGCAGTTACATCGGACACAATGAGCAGTTCTTC. Residues: CASSYIGHNEQFF.

This clonotype has only a few counts. CDR3 in amino acids: CASSQGRREGNYNEQFF. In nucleotides, the CDR3 is TGTGCCAGCAGCCAAGGCCGCCGGGAGGGAAACTACAATGAGCAGTTCTTC. The chain uses TRBV14 and TRBJ2-1; 8 positions agree with TRBD2. The CDR3 runs to 17 residues. The germline CDR1 and CDR2 sequences are SGHDN and FVKESK. Losses at the gene ends were 1 base for V and 3 bases for J; bases not matched to a gene: 8.

The chain is built from TRBV6-1 and TRBJ1-2; 11 bases align to TRBD1. The germline V gene encodes CDR1 MNHNS and CDR2 SASEGT. This CDR3 is 14 amino acids long. Losses at the gene ends were 6 bases for V and 7 bases for J; bases not matched to a gene: 7. The CDR3 protein is CASRTGQGASGYTF. Written as DNA, the CDR3 is TGTGCCAGCAGAACCGGACAGGGGGCATCTGGCTACACCTTC.

A few counts support this clonotype. The chain links TRBV24-1 to TRBJ1-5; possible D gene TRBD1, 5 bases. CDR3 size: 13 residues. Germline CDR1 KGHDR, CDR2 SFDVKD. V lost 4 bases and J lost 6, with 9 bases in between. This CDR3 reads CATSDRERQPQHF. The CDR3 nucleotides read TGTGCCACCAGTGACAGGGAACGTCAGCCCCAGCATTTT.

This clonotype has at least ten counts. The V gene is TRBV5-1, the J gene TRBJ2-2; D unresolved. Trimming removed 3 bases at V and 4 bases at J, with 13 bases between. CDR1 and CDR2 from the germline V gene are SGHRS and YFSETQ. This CDR3 is built from 15 residues. Written as DNA, the CDR3 is TGCGCCAGCAGCTCTAAGGGTATTGGCACCGGGGAGCTGTTTTTT. Amino acids: CASSSKGIGTGELFF.

This clonotype turned up a few times. The chain uses TRBV20-1 and TRBJ2-5; 9 bases fit TRBD2. The trim removed 7 bases at V and 6 bases at J, leaving 6 bases unmatched. There are 12 residues in the CDR3. Germline V lookup: CDR1 DFQATT, CDR2 SNEGSKA (reference sequence). CDR3 loop: CSVGREGKTQYF. The CDR3 DNA is TGCAGTGTCGGGCGGGAGGGAAAGACCCAGTACTTC.

This clonotype occurred a few times. The chain recombines TRBV12-3 or TRBV12-4 with TRBJ1-1; 10 nucleotides agree with TRBD1. V was pared by 6 bases and J by 1 base, with 5 bases of the junction left unmatched. The CDR3 length is 15 residues. CDR3 residues: CASSGGQGPNTEAFF. The CDR3 DNA reads as TGTGCCAGCAGCGGGGGACAGGGGCCGAACACTGAAGCTTTCTTT.

There are many counts of this clonotype. This chain connects TRBV14 to TRBJ1-1, with 10 bases lining up with TRBD1. Germline CDR1 and CDR2: SGHDN and FVKESK. The length of the CDR3 is 18 residues. J gave up 7 bases and V 3 bases, and 17 bases lay outside the gene matches. The CDR3 protein is CASSHLSRRTGGRGEAFF. The CDR3 DNA sequence: TGTGCCAGCAGCCACCTAAGTAGGAGGACAGGGGGAAGAGGTGAAGCTTTCTTT.

CDR3 sequence (DNA): TGCAGTGCACTCGGGACAGCTTATGGCTACACCTTC. As protein: CSALGTAYGYTF. The rearrangement uses TRBV20-1 and TRBJ1-2; TRBD1 agrees at 7 bases. This CDR3 spans 12 amino acids. V shed 6 bases and J 5 bases; nucleotides not matched to a gene: 6. Germline V gene sequence: CDR1 DFQATT, CDR2 SNEGSKA (reference sequence).

The chain recombines TRBV12-3 or TRBV12-4 with TRBJ2-1; D assignment may be TRBD1 or TRBD2 (6 bases each). There are 15 residues in the CDR3. Trimming removed 1 base at V and 5 bases at J, with 12 bases between. The CDR3 DNA is TGTGCCAGCAGTTTAGGGGGGCCGGGGGACAATGAGCAGTTCTTC. It yields the protein CASSLGGPGDNEQFF.

In this sample, this clonotype turned up many times. V usage is TRBV5-1 and J usage is TRBJ2-1; D unclear. V was clipped by 1 base and J by 4 bases, with 9 bases between them. The V gene's germline CDR1 is SGHRS and CDR2 YFSETQ. CDR3 length equals 14 residues. CDR3 sequence reads: CASSLRQLYNEQFF. The CDR3 coding sequence is TGCGCCAGCAGCTTGCGGCAGCTGTACAATGAGCAGTTCTTC.

The chain joins TRBV3-1 to TRBJ2-2; TRBD2 agrees at 13 bases. CDR1 LGHDT and CDR2 YNNKEL come from the germline V gene (reference sequence). This CDR3 spans 18 amino acids. The trim removed 3 bases at V and 3 bases at J, leaving 7 bases unmatched. CDR3 DNA sequence: TGTGCCAGCAGCCATACCGGGACTAGCGGGACGGACACCGGGGAGCTGTTTTTT. Translation gives CASSHTGTSGTDTGELFF.

This clonotype turned up a few times. The rearrangement uses TRBV28 and TRBJ1-1; D remains unclear. V lost 9 bases, J lost 6 bases, and 11 bases lay in between. Per germline, CDR1 MDHEN and CDR2 SYDVKM. The CDR3 loop spans 11 amino acids. The CDR3 DNA reads TGTGCCAGTTGGGAGAGGGCTGAAGCTTTCTTT. Translated: CASWERAEAFF.

For the CDR3, the DNA is TGTGCCAGCAGCTTGGCCTCAGGGGTGGGCTACACCTTC. This gives the protein CASSLASGVGYTF. V is TRBV5-6 and J is TRBJ1-2; perhaps TRBD1 as D (6 bases). CDR1 and CDR2 (germline): SGHDT, YYEEEE. The V and J ends lost 0 bases and 8 bases respectively, with 11 bases between them. This CDR3 comprises 13 residues.

J is TRBJ1-2 and V is TRBV12-3 or TRBV12-4, with D uncertain. The CDR3 has 14 residues. With 3 bases removed from V and 1 base from J, the gap between germline ends came to 9 bases. The CDR3 region has the DNA TGTGCCAGCAGTTTCTCTCCCCTTAACTATGGCTACACCTTC. It translates to CASSFSPLNYGYTF.

Ten or more counts support this clonotype. The rearrangement joins TRBV3-1 to TRBJ2-7; TRBD2 agrees at 8 bases. From germline, CDR1 is LGHDT and CDR2 YNNKEL (reference sequence). V was clipped by 4 bases and J by 2 bases; unmatched bases: 4. The CDR3 extends over 14 amino acids. The CDR3 is CASSLAGRTYEQYF. CDR3 DNA: TGTGCCAGCAGCCTAGCGGGAAGAACCTACGAGCAGTACTTC.

This clonotype was observed a handful of times. V is TRBV18 and J is TRBJ2-2, with TRBD2 as a possible D gene (7 bases). The V end was cut by 2 bases, the J end by 0 bases, with 10 bases between. Germline values: CDR1 KGHSH, CDR2 LQKENI. The CDR3 consists of 16 residues. The CDR3 coding sequence is TGTGCCAGCTCACCAAGGGGGGGCGCGAACACCGGGGAGCTGTTTTTT. Protein: CASSPRGGANTGELFF.

V is TRBV2 and J is TRBJ2-1; D gene ambiguous. Germline assignment: CDR1 SNHLY and CDR2 FYNNEI. V lost 7 bases, J lost 1 base, and 14 bases lay in between. The CDR3 extends over 15 amino acids. The CDR3 protein is CASKAFVGSYNEQFF. Here the CDR3 DNA reads TGTGCCAGCAAAGCTTTCGTTGGTTCCTACAATGAGCAGTTCTTC.

In the case of this clonotype: A single base separates this from a much larger clone, so it may be a read error. The chain employs TRBV20-1 and TRBJ1-1; 7 nucleotides align to TRBD1. CDR1 and CDR2 (germline): DFQATT, SNEGSKA (reference sequence). The V segment lost 6 bases and the J segment 11 bases; nucleotides outside the gene matches: 15. The CDR3 totals 13 residues. Here the CDR3 reads CSAVPGQRRGAFF. The DNA of the CDR3 is TGCAGTGCCGTTCCGGGACAGAGGAGGGGGGCTTTCTTT.

This sequence joins TRBV11-2 and TRBJ2-1; 10 bases agree with TRBD2. Germline-derived CDR1 and CDR2 are SGHAT and FQNNGV. The length of the CDR3 is 16 residues. J was trimmed by 4 bases and V by 5 bases; bases with no gene match: 8. The CDR3 spells CASSTYSGGKYNEQFF. As DNA, the CDR3 is TGTGCCAGCAGCACTTATAGCGGGGGGAAGTACAATGAGCAGTTCTTC.

This clonotype was picked up a small number of times. The rearrangement uses TRBV20-1 and TRBJ1-5, with D possibly being TRBD1 (5 bases). Looked up from germline, CDR1 is DFQATT and CDR2 is SNEGSKA (reference sequence). The CDR3 has 13 residues. Trimming took off 0 bases at V and 5 bases at J, with 8 bases between the two ends. The CDR3 reads CSARDRGDQPQHF. The CDR3 DNA follows: TGCAGTGCTAGAGATCGAGGGGATCAGCCCCAGCATTTT.

The rearrangement links TRBV15 to TRBJ1-4; D remains ambiguous. CDR3 length equals 15 residues. Trimming pared 4 bases from V and 4 bases from J, leaving 13 bases between. The germline V gene has CDR1 LNHNV and CDR2 YYDKDF (reference sequence). The CDR3 coding sequence is TGTGCCACCAGCACCCCGGGTAGGATTAATGAAAAACTGTTTTTT. This translates into CATSTPGRINEKLFF.

The genes are TRBV12-3 or TRBV12-4 and TRBJ2-1; D remains ambiguous. Trimming took 2 bases from V and 9 from J, leaving 8 bases between them. The length of the CDR3 is 12 residues. The CDR3 loop is CASSLLRTEQFF. CDR3 nucleotide sequence: TGTGCCAGCAGTTTACTTAGGACTGAGCAGTTCTTC.